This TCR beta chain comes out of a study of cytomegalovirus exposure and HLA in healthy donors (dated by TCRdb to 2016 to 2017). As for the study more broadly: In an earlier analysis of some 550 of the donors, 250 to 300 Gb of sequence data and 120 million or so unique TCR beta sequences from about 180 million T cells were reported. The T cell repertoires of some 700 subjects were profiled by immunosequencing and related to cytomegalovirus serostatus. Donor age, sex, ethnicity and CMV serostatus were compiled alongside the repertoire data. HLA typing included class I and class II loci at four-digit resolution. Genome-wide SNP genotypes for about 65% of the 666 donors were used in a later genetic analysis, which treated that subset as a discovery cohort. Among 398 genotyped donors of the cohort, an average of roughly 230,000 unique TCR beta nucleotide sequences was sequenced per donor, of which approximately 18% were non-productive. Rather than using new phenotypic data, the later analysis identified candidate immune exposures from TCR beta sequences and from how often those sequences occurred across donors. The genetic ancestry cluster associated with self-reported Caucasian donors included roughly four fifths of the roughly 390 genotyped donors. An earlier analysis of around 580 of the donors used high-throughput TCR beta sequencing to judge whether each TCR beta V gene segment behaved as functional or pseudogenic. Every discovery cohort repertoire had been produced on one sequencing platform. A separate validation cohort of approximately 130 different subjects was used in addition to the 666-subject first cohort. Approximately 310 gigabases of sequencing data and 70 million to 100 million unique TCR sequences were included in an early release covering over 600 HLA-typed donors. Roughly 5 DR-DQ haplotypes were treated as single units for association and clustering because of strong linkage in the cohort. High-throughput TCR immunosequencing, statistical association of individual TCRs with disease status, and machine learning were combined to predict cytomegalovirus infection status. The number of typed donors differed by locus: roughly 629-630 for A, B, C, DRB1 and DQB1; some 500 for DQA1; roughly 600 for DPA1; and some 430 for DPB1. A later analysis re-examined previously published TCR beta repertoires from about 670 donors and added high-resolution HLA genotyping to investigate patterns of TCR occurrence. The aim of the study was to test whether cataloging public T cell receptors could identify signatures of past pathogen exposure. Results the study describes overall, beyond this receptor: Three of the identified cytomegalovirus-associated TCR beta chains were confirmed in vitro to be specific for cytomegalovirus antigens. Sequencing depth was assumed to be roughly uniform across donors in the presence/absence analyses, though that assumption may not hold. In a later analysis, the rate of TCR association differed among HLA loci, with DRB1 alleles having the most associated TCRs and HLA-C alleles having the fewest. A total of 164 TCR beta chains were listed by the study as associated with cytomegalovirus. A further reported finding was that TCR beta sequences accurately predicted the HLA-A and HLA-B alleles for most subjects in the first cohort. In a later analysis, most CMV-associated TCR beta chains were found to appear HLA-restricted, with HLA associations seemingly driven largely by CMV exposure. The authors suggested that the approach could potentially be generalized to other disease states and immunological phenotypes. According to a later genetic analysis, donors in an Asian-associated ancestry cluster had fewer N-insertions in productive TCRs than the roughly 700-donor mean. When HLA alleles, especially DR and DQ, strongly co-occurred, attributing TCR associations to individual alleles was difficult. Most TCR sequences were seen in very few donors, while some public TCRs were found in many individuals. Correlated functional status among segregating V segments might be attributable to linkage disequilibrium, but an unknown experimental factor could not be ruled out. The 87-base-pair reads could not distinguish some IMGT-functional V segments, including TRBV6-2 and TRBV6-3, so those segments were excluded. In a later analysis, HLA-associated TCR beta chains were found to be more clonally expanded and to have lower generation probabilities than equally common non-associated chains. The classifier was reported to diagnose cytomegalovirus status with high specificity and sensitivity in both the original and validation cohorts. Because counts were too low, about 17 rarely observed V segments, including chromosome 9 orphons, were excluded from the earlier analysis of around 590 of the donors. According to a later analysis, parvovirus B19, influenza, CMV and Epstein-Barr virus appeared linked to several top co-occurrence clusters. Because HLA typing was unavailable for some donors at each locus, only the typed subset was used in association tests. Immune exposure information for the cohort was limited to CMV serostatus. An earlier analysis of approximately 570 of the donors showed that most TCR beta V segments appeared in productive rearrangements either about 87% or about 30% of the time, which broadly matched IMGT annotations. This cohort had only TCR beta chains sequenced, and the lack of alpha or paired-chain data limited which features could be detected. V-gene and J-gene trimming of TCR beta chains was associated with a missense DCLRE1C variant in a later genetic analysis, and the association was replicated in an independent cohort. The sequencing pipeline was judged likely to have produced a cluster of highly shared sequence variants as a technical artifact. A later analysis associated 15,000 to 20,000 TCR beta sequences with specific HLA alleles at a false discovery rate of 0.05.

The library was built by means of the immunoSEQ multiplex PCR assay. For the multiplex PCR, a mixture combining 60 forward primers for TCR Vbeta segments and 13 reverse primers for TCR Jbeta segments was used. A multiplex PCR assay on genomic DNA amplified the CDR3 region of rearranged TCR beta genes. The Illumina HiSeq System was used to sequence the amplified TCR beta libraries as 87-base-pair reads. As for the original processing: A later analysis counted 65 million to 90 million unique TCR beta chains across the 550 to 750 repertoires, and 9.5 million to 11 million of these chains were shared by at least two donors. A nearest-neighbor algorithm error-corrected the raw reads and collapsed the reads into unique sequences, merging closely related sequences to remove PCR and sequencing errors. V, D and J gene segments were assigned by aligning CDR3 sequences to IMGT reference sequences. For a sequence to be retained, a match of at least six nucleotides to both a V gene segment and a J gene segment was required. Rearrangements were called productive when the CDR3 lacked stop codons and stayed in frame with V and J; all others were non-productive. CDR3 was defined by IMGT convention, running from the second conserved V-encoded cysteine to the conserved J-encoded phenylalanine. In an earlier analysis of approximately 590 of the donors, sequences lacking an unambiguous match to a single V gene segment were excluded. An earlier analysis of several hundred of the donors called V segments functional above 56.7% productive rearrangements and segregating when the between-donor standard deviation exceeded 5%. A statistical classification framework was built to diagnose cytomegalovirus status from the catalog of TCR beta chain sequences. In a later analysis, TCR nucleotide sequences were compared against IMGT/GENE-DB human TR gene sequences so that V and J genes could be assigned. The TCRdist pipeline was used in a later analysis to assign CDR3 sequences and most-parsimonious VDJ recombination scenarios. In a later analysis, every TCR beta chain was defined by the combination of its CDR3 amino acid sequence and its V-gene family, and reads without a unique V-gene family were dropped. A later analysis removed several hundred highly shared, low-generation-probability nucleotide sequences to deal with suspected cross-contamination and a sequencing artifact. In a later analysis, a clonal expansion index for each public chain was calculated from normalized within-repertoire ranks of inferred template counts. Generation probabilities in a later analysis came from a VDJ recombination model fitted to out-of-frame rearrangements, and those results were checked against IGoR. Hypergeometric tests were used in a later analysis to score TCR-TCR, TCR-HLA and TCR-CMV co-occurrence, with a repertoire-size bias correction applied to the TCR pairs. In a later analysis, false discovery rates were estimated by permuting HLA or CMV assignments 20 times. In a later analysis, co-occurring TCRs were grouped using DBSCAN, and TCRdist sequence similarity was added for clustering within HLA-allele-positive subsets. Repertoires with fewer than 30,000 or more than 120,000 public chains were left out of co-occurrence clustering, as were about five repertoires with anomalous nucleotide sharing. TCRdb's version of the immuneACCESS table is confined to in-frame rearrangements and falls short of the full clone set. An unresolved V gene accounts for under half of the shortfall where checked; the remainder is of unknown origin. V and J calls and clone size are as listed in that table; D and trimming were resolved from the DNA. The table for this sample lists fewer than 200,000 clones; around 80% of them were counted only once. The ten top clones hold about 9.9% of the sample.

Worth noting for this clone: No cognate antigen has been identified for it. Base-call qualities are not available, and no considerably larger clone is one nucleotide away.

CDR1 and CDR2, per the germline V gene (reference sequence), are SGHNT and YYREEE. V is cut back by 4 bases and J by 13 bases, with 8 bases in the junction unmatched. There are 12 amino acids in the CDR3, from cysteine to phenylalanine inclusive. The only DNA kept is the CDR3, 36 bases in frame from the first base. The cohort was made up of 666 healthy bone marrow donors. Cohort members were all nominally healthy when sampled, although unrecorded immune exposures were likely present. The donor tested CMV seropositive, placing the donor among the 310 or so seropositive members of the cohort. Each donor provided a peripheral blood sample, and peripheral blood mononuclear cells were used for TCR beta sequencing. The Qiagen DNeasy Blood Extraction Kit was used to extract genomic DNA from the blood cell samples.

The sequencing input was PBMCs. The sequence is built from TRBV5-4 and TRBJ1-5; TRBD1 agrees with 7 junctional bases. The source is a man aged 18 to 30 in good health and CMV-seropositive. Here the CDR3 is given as CASSPDGTVQHF. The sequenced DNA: TGTGCCAGCAGCCCGGACGGGACAGTGCAGCATTTT.